These T cell receptor beta chains were read from a single sample in a study of T cell responses to AZD1222 COVID-19 vaccine. Sequenced by immunoSEQ multiplex PCR; TCRdb stores in-frame clones only, minus some. Here the sample spans roughly 180,000 clones, 91% being singletons. The material was peripheral blood, obtained on day 0 of AZD1222 vaccination. Receptor source: an adult in good health. The CDR3 runs from the conserved cysteine through the conserved F or W. The D gene is left open where the match is weak. The size entry is marked missing in some rows and otherwise reads once, few, many or a size class.

d_call: NA
v_call: TRBV18
j_call: TRBJ2-1
clone_size: NA
cdr3_nt: TGTGCCAGCTCACCACGAACACTCGATGAGCAGTTCTTC
cdr3_aa: CASSPRTLDEQFF

d_call: TRBD2
v_call: TRBV6-5
j_call: TRBJ2-7
clone_size: NA
cdr3_nt: TGTGCCACACGACCACTAGCGAGTAACTCCTACGAGCAGTACTTC
cdr3_aa: CATRPLASNSYEQYF

d_call: NA
v_call: TRBV7-3
j_call: TRBJ2-6
clone_size: NA
cdr3_nt: TGTGCCAGCAGCTCAACAGGCCTGTCTGGGGCCAACGTCCTGACTTTC
cdr3_aa: CASSSTGLSGANVLTF

d_call: NA
v_call: TRBV7-9
j_call: TRBJ2-1
clone_size: NA
cdr3_nt: TGTGCCAGCAGCTTAGCCCAGGGGTCTTACAATGAGCAGTTCTTC
cdr3_aa: CASSLAQGSYNEQFF

d_call: TRBD2
v_call: TRBV6-2/TRBV6-3
j_call: TRBJ2-5
clone_size: NA
cdr3_nt: TGTGCCAGCAGTTACCGGTCTAGCGGGGGCTTTCAAGAGACCCAGTACTTC
cdr3_aa: CASSYRSSGGFQETQYF

d_call: TRBD1
v_call: TRBV9
j_call: TRBJ1-2
clone_size: NA
cdr3_nt: TGTGCCAGCAGCGCCCGGCAGGGGGCGGATGGCTACACCTTC
cdr3_aa: CASSARQGADGYTF

d_call: NA
v_call: TRBV15
j_call: TRBJ1-3
clone_size: NA
cdr3_nt: TGTGCCACCAGCAGAGAGTCCAGCCTCTCTGGAAACACCATATATTTT
cdr3_aa: CATSRESSLSGNTIYF

d_call: TRBD1
v_call: TRBV10-3
j_call: TRBJ2-1
clone_size: NA
cdr3_nt: TGTGCCATCAGAAAGAACGACAGGGGTGAGCAGTTCTTC
cdr3_aa: CAIRKNDRGEQFF

d_call: NA
v_call: TRBV6-5
j_call: TRBJ1-1
clone_size: NA
cdr3_nt: TGTGCCAGCAGTTACTCGAACTTTATGGACACTGAAGCTTTCTTT
cdr3_aa: CASSYSNFMDTEAFF

d_call: NA
v_call: TRBV12-3/TRBV12-4
j_call: TRBJ1-2
clone_size: NA
cdr3_nt: TGTGCCAGCAGTTTAAGCCGGAACTATGGCTACACCTTC
cdr3_aa: CASSLSRNYGYTF

d_call: NA
v_call: TRBV5-1
j_call: TRBJ1-4
clone_size: NA
cdr3_nt: TGCGCCAGCAGCCGGGGGGGCGGTATAGGCGAAAAACTGTTTTTT
cdr3_aa: CASSRGGGIGEKLFF

d_call: NA
v_call: TRBV12-3/TRBV12-4
j_call: TRBJ1-5
clone_size: NA
cdr3_nt: TGTGCCAGCAGCCCCGAATACCAGCCCCAGCATTTT
cdr3_aa: CASSPEYQPQHF

d_call: TRBD1
v_call: TRBV11-2
j_call: TRBJ1-3
clone_size: NA
cdr3_nt: TGTGCCAGCAGCTTATTTTTGGTGGGACAGAGCAGCTCTGGAAACACCATATATTTT
cdr3_aa: CASSLFLVGQSSSGNTIYF

d_call: NA
v_call: TRBV4-3
j_call: TRBJ2-1
clone_size: NA
cdr3_nt: TGCGCCAGCAGCCAAGATCCCCGACTAGGGTCGCAGTTCTTC
cdr3_aa: CASSQDPRLGSQFF

d_call: NA
v_call: TRBV29-1
j_call: TRBJ1-1
clone_size: NA
cdr3_nt: TGCAGCGTTGAGAGGAGACTCTCCACTGAAGCTTTCTTT
cdr3_aa: CSVERRLSTEAFF

d_call: NA
v_call: TRBV21-1
j_call: TRBJ1-1
clone_size: NA
cdr3_nt: TGTGCCAGCAGCGCCCCGGACAGGGAGCACACTGAAGCTTTCTTT
cdr3_aa: CASSAPDREHTEAFF

d_call: NA
v_call: TRBV28
j_call: TRBJ1-1
clone_size: once
cdr3_nt: TGTGCCAGCATTTCCCGGGGGCGGTCCGCTTTCTTT
cdr3_aa: CASISRGRSAFF

d_call: NA
v_call: TRBV10-1
j_call: TRBJ2-5
clone_size: once
cdr3_nt: TGCGCCAGCAACGCGGCGATCGGAGAGACCCAGTACTTC
cdr3_aa: CASNAAIGETQYF

d_call: NA
v_call: TRBV5-1
j_call: TRBJ2-3
clone_size: NA
cdr3_nt: TGCGCCAGCAGCTTGCCTCTGGGGAGAGAGGCAGATACGCAGTATTTT
cdr3_aa: CASSLPLGREADTQYF

d_call: TRBD1
v_call: TRBV7-3
j_call: TRBJ2-2
clone_size: few
cdr3_nt: TGTGCCAGCAGCCAAAGGATTCCAGGGGGCTACTCCGGGGAGCTGTTTTTT
cdr3_aa: CASSQRIPGGYSGELFF

d_call: NA
v_call: TRBV5-1
j_call: TRBJ2-7
clone_size: NA
cdr3_nt: TGCGCCAGCAGCATAGGGGTTGGGACCTACGAGCAGTACTTC
cdr3_aa: CASSIGVGTYEQYF

d_call: TRBD1
v_call: TRBV5-4
j_call: TRBJ1-2
clone_size: NA
cdr3_nt: TGTGCCAGCAGCTTGGCGAGACAGGGATCTAACTATGGCTACACCTTC
cdr3_aa: CASSLARQGSNYGYTF

d_call: NA
v_call: TRBV7-2
j_call: TRBJ1-6
clone_size: NA
cdr3_nt: TGTGCCAGCAGCTCGCCGGACAGCTATTCACCCCTCCACTTT
cdr3_aa: CASSSPDSYSPLHF

d_call: NA
v_call: TRBV7-2
j_call: TRBJ2-6
clone_size: NA
cdr3_nt: TGTGCCAGCAGCTTAGCGCGTTTGGGCAGTTACTCTGGGGCCAACGTCCTGACTTTC
cdr3_aa: CASSLARLGSYSGANVLTF

d_call: TRBD1
v_call: TRBV7-9
j_call: TRBJ2-1
clone_size: NA
cdr3_nt: TGTGCCAGCAGCACGACAGGGAATGAGCAGTTCTTC
cdr3_aa: CASSTTGNEQFF

d_call: TRBD2
v_call: TRBV7-2
j_call: TRBJ2-7
clone_size: NA
cdr3_nt: TGTGCCAGCAGCTTGCTAGCGGGGGGGCCGGATGAGCAGTACTTC
cdr3_aa: CASSLLAGGPDEQYF

d_call: NA
v_call: TRBV25-1
j_call: TRBJ1-1
clone_size: NA
cdr3_nt: TGTGCCAGCAGTGAGGGCGGAAACACTGAAGCTTTCTTT
cdr3_aa: CASSEGGNTEAFF

d_call: TRBD2
v_call: TRBV5-1
j_call: TRBJ2-1
clone_size: NA
cdr3_nt: TGCGCCAGCAGCTTGGGACTAGCGGGAGGGCCTAGCAATGAGCAGTTCTTC
cdr3_aa: CASSLGLAGGPSNEQFF

d_call: NA
v_call: TRBV5-6
j_call: TRBJ2-1
clone_size: NA
cdr3_nt: TGTGCCAGCAGCCCTCGGAGGGGTGAATGGAGCTCCTACAATGAGCAGTTCTTC
cdr3_aa: CASSPRRGEWSSYNEQFF

d_call: NA
v_call: TRBV4-1
j_call: TRBJ1-3
clone_size: NA
cdr3_nt: TGCGCCAGCATTAAAAGGACAGATTCTGGAAACACCATATATTTT
cdr3_aa: CASIKRTDSGNTIYF

d_call: NA
v_call: TRBV19
j_call: TRBJ1-5
clone_size: NA
cdr3_nt: TGTGCCAGTAGGCCCGGCAGGGACATCAATCAGCCCCAGCATTTT
cdr3_aa: CASRPGRDINQPQHF

d_call: TRBD2
v_call: TRBV5-4
j_call: TRBJ2-5
clone_size: NA
cdr3_nt: TGTGCCAGCAGCACTAGCGGGGGGAATTGGGAGACCCAGTACTTC
cdr3_aa: CASSTSGGNWETQYF

d_call: NA
v_call: TRBV7-2
j_call: TRBJ1-1
clone_size: NA
cdr3_nt: TGTGCCAGCAGCTTGGCAGGGGCTTCCCACACTGAAGCTTTCTTT
cdr3_aa: CASSLAGASHTEAFF

d_call: NA
v_call: TRBV13
j_call: TRBJ2-7
clone_size: few
cdr3_nt: TGTGCCAGCAGCTTTACCGGGGGTTCCTACGAGCAGTACTTC
cdr3_aa: CASSFTGGSYEQYF

d_call: NA
v_call: TRBV9
j_call: TRBJ2-7
clone_size: NA
cdr3_nt: TGTGCCAGCAGCGTTGGACTCCCGGAGGGTGAGCAGTACTTC
cdr3_aa: CASSVGLPEGEQYF

d_call: NA
v_call: TRBV25-1
j_call: TRBJ1-4
clone_size: NA
cdr3_nt: TGTGCCAGCAGTTACCATGAAAAACTGTTTTTT
cdr3_aa: CASSYHEKLFF

d_call: NA
v_call: TRBV12-3/TRBV12-4
j_call: TRBJ1-4
clone_size: NA
cdr3_nt: TGTGCCAGCAGCGGCGGGGGAAAACTGTTTTTT
cdr3_aa: CASSGGGKLFF

d_call: NA
v_call: TRBV4-3
j_call: TRBJ1-1
clone_size: NA
cdr3_nt: TGCGCCAGCAGCCAAGATCGTCCCACAGGCGGTGACACTGAAGCTTTCTTT
cdr3_aa: CASSQDRPTGGDTEAFF

d_call: TRBD1
v_call: TRBV30
j_call: TRBJ2-3
clone_size: NA
cdr3_nt: TGTGCCTGGGGGACAGGGATTGTGGGAGATACGCAGTATTTT
cdr3_aa: CAWGTGIVGDTQYF

d_call: NA
v_call: TRBV28
j_call: TRBJ2-7
clone_size: NA
cdr3_nt: TGTGCCAGCAGTTTCGGTTTAAGGGGGACCTACGAGCAGTACTTC
cdr3_aa: CASSFGLRGTYEQYF

d_call: NA
v_call: TRBV9
j_call: TRBJ2-5
clone_size: NA
cdr3_nt: TGTGCCAGCAGCCTTGAACCCGGGGCGCAAGAGACCCAGTACTTC
cdr3_aa: CASSLEPGAQETQYF